This T cell receptor (beta chain) was captured in a study of T cell responses to AZD1222 COVID-19 vaccine. Study background: Samples with a second dose at about 4 or about 12 weeks were pooled together. Study observations and caveats: Clonal diversity was possibly underestimated, and white British individuals and females predominated among donors. The CD4 TCRs associated with vaccination extended across spike and predominated at 160-218 and 743-854. Elevations in Spike-specific TCR breadth and depth followed administration of two AZD1222 doses.

Only in-frame clones appear in the TCRdb table, and some are missing; sequencing was by immunoSEQ multiplex PCR. The sample has about 130,000 clones; roughly 92% are singletons. Details on this clone: Its antigen remains unidentified.

CDR3 length: 14 residues. V lost 5 bases and J lost 4, with 15 bases in between. Per germline, CDR1 SGHVS and CDR2 FQNEAQ. The receptor comes from an adult in good health. The rearrangement joins TRBV7-8 to TRBJ2-7, with D possibly TRBD1 on 6 matching bases. The sample was peripheral blood, taken on day 0 of AZD1222 vaccination. The CDR3 loop reads CASSPPGVEYEQYF. DNA for the CDR3: TGTGCCAGCAGCCCCCCAGGGGTGGAGTACGAGCAGTACTTC.